This TCR beta chain was retrieved from a study of blood T cell repertoires in COVID-19. Study-level background: Samples representing acute and convalescent COVID-19 were sourced from the United States, Italy and Spain. T cells, B-cell-depleted T cells, or PBMCs provided the cDNA or gDNA that served as material.

Authors' analysis steps: Quantification of nucleated cells was approximated via reference gene primer amplification. Only in-frame clones appear in the TCRdb table, and some are missing; sequencing was by immunoSEQ multiplex PCR. For V, J and clone size, that table is used; D and trimming come from the DNA. The table lists 71,000 or so clones, about 80% of them singletons. The CDR3 totals 16 residues. Looked up from germline, CDR1 is SGHTA and CDR2 is FQGNSA. V was pared by 6 bases and J by 5 bases, with 11 bases of the junction left unmatched. The chain links TRBV7-2 to TRBJ2-3, with 10 nucleotides matching TRBD2. The TCR sequence derives from a man in his 70s with acute or convalescent COVID-19. Material: peripheral blood. The CDR3 loop is CASSQPAGGPGDTQYF. In nucleotides, the CDR3 is TGTGCCAGCAGTCAACCAGCGGGAGGGCCTGGAGATACGCAGTATTTT.